This TCR beta chain comes out of a study of cytomegalovirus exposure and HLA in healthy donors. Study background: A prior analysis found roughly 110 million unique TCR beta sequences from 150 million to 200 million T cells. Broader study findings: Donor immune exposure was known only as CMV serostatus. The authors considered a cluster of highly shared sequence variants likely to be a sequencing artifact. Most of the CMV-associated TCR beta chains (in a later analysis) appeared to be HLA-restricted.

Germline CDR1 reads SGHKS; CDR2 reads YYEKEE (reference sequence). CDR3 length: 14 residues. Germline trimming cut 6 bases from V and 7 bases from J; bases unmatched to any gene: 10. 13 Jbeta primers and 60 Vbeta primers were used for the PCR. The assay was immunoSEQ multiplex PCR, and TCRdb's table has in-frame clones only and misses some. The sample has fewer than 60,000 clones, about 70% seen once. For this clone: What it recognizes is unknown.

The rearrangement uses TRBV5-5 and TRBJ2-7, with 10 positions matching TRBD2. This clonotype originated in a woman in her 50s in good health and CMV-seropositive. Source material: PBMCs. CDR3 sequence (DNA): TGTGCCAGCAAGGTTAGCGGGGGGACAAATGAGCAGTACTTC. The encoded protein is CASKVSGGTNEQYF.